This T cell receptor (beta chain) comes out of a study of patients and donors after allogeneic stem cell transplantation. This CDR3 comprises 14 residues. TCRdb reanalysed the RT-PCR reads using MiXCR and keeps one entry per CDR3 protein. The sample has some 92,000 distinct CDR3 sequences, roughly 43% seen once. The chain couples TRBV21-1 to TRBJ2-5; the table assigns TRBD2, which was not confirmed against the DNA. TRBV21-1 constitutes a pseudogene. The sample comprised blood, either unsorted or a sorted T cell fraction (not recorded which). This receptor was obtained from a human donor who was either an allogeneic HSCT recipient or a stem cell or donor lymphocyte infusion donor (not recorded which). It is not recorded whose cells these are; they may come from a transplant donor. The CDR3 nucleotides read TGTGCCAGCATCGAGGGACTCCCGTGGGGGACCCAGTACTTC. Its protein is CASIEGLPWGTQYF.